This T cell receptor (beta chain) was documented in a study of T cell changes during pregnancy in multiple sclerosis. This CDR3 spans 17 amino acids. J lost 1 base, V lost 2 bases, and 6 bases had no gene match. CDR1 and CDR2 (germline): LNHDA, SQIVND (reference sequence). Measured with immunoSEQ multiplex PCR; TCRdb has only the in-frame clones, and not every one. The sample lists tens of thousands of clones; over 90% were seen once. The TCR originated in a female donor with multiple sclerosis, enrolled in a pregnancy study. This chain uses TRBV19 with TRBJ1-1, with TRBD1 identical over 11 bases. The sample was CD8+ T cells from peripheral blood mononuclear cells, taken in the third trimester of pregnancy. The DNA for the CDR3 is TGTGCCAGTAGTATAATAGGACAGGGGGCGGGGAACACTGAAGCTTTCTTT. This translates into CASSIIGQGAGNTEAFF. The whole variable domain, filled in from reference TRBV19 and TRBJ1-1, reads DGGITQSPKYLFRKEGQNVTLSCEQNLNHDAMYWYRQDPGQGLRLIYYSQIVNDFQKGDIAEGYSVSREKKESFPLTVTSAQKNPTAFYLCASSIIGQGAGNTEAFFGQGTRLTVV.